These 30 T cell receptor beta chains were sequenced from one sample in a study of identical twins. Using its own MiXCR run on the 5' RACE reads, TCRdb lists one record per CDR3 protein. The table has about 290,000 distinct CDR3 sequences, roughly 10% seen once. These same data were also listed under a study on yellow fever vaccine responses in identical twins.

What was sequenced was CD8+ T cells sorted from blood. The receptor source for this set is a woman under 30 in good health.

This clonotype was observed at least ten times. The CDR3 here is CASSYGTGEGNTEAFF. For the CDR3, the DNA is TGTGCCAGCAGTTACGGGACAGGGGAGGGGAACACTGAAGCTTTCTTT. V gene TRBV6-2 or TRBV6-3 combines with J gene TRBJ1-1, with TRBD1 matching 10 bases. The CDR3 contains 16 residues. Trimming removed 2 bases from V and 1 base from J; junction bases left unmatched: 4. CDR1 and CDR2 from the germline V gene are MNHEY and SVGEGT.

Comments on this clonotype: Given a much more abundant clone one base away, this may be a read error. The chain is built from TRBV7-9 and TRBJ2-7; 7 bases are shared with TRBD1. V shed 0 bases and J 4 bases; nucleotides not matched to a gene: 6. The CDR3 covers 15 residues. Germline V lookup: CDR1 SEHNR, CDR2 FQNEAQ (reference sequence). Here the CDR3 DNA reads TGTGCCAGCAGCTTAGCAGGGCGCAGGGGGTACGAGCAGTACTTC. Translating gives CASSLAGRRGYEQYF.

This clonotype was recorded only once. V is TRBV7-9 and J is TRBJ2-7, with 8 bases aligning to TRBD1. J was trimmed by 2 bases and V by 5 bases; bases with no gene match: 11. This CDR3 has 16 residues. The germline CDR1 and CDR2 sequences are SEHNR and FQNEAQ (reference sequence). The CDR3 region has the DNA TGTGCCAGCAGCCCGGGCCAGCAGGGGGCACCCTACGAGCAGTACTTC. Translation gives CASSPGQQGAPYEQYF.

This chain uses TRBV25-1 with TRBJ2-3; TRBD2 might be the D (5 bases). CDR3 length: 13 amino acids. Germline V gene lookup returns CDR1 MGHDK and CDR2 SYGVNS. V lost 6 bases and J 1 base, leaving 8 bases between the germline ends. The CDR3 here is CASRVGGTDTQYF. CDR3 DNA sequence: TGTGCCAGCAGGGTGGGAGGCACAGATACGCAGTATTTT.

This sequence joins TRBV11-2 and TRBJ2-3; possibly TRBD2 for D (5 bases). V lost 2 bases and J 6 bases, leaving 6 bases between the germline ends. CDR3 length: 12 amino acids. Germline V gives CDR1 SGHAT, CDR2 FQNNGV. CDR3: CASSLIADTQYF. The CDR3 DNA is TGTGCCAGCAGCTTAATAGCGGATACGCAGTATTTT.

In the case of this clonotype: Sequence at one end of the junction differs from germline and may be a read error. The rearrangement links TRBV7-7 to TRBJ2-1; possibly TRBD2 for D (5 bases). The CDR3 extends over 15 amino acids. The germline gives CDR1 SSHAT, CDR2 FNYEAQ (reference sequence). In DNA form, the CDR3 reads TGTGCTAGCAGCCCTAGCCTGGACCCCTACAATGAGCAGTTCTTC. As protein: CASSPSLDPYNEQFF.

This clonotype was detected ten times or more. The chain carries TRBV11-2 and TRBJ2-6; D not certain. This CDR3 is built from 14 residues. Deletions cut 4 bases from V and 1 base from J, with 5 bases between. From germline, CDR1 is SGHAT and CDR2 FQNNGV. The DNA of the CDR3 is TGTGCCAGCAGCTCGAGTTCTGGGGCCAACGTCCTGACTTTC. Its translation: CASSSSSGANVLTF.

In its sample, this clonotype was seen many times. The genes are TRBV29-1 and TRBJ2-3, with D possibly being TRBD2 (6 bases). Germline assignment: CDR1 SQVTM and CDR2 ANQGSEA. The V end was cut by 6 bases, the J end by 5 bases, with 12 bases between. The CDR3 runs to 12 residues. The CDR3 protein is CSVGRELDTQYF. CDR3 in DNA: TGCAGCGTCGGGAGAGAGTTAGATACGCAGTATTTT.

The chain employs TRBV7-9 and TRBJ1-1; D is unresolved. Trimming removed 6 bases at V and 6 bases at J, with 17 bases between. Germline-derived CDR1 and CDR2 are SEHNR and FQNEAQ (reference sequence). CDR3 length: 14 residues. The CDR3 loop is CASRSLPSGAEAFF. The CDR3 DNA is TGTGCCAGCAGGTCCCTTCCTAGCGGGGCTGAAGCTTTCTTT.

This chain connects TRBV9 to TRBJ2-6; D unresolved. Germline-derived CDR1 and CDR2 are SGDLS and YYNGEE. The V end was cut by 3 bases, the J end by 4 bases, with 11 bases between. The length of the CDR3 is 15 residues. The CDR3 region is CASSARSGGANVLTF. The CDR3 DNA reads TGTGCCAGCAGCGCCCGGTCAGGAGGGGCCAACGTCCTGACTTTC. Filled out from reference TRBV9 and TRBJ2-6, the complete variable domain reads DSGVTQTPKHLITATGQRVTLRCSPRSGDLSVYWYQQSLDQGLQFLIQYYNGEERAKGNILERFSAQQFPDLHSELNLSSLELGDSALYFCASSARSGGANVLTFGAGSRLTVL.

The chain has TRBV12-5 and TRBJ2-2; D gene unclear. Germline loops: CDR1 LGHNT, CDR2 FRNRAP. The CDR3 spans 15 residues. Trimming left V 2 bases short and J 0 bases short, with 7 bases between. The CDR3 nucleotides are TGTGCTAGTGGTTTGTGGGCGGCGAACACCGGGGAGCTGTTTTTT. This translates into CASGLWAANTGELFF.

J is TRBJ1-4 and V is TRBV5-1; 8 bases are shared with TRBD1. Germline CDR1 and CDR2: SGHRS and YFSETQ. With V trimmed by 6 bases and J by 2 bases, 9 bases remained unmatched. The CDR3 covers 16 residues. The CDR3 coding sequence is TGCGCCAGCAAATGGGACAGGCTGGGGACTAATGAAAAACTGTTTTTT. Encoded protein: CASKWDRLGTNEKLFF.

The gene calls are TRBV4-1 and TRBJ2-7; TRBD2 matches 7 bases. The V gene's germline CDR1 is MGHRA and CDR2 YSYEKL. The CDR3 spans 14 residues. The junction had 4 bases not matched to a gene; V was cut back by 1 base and J by 4 bases. In DNA, the CDR3 is TGCGCCAGCAGCCAAGGGAATAGCGGGTACGAGCAGTACTTC. It specifies CASSQGNSGYEQYF.

The V and J genes are TRBV2 and TRBJ1-2; D remains unclear. Trimming shortened V by 7 bases and J by 0 bases, and 9 bases separated the two germline ends. The germline CDR1 and CDR2 sequences are SNHLY and FYNNEI. The CDR3 runs 13 residues. CDR3 amino acids: CASTGTANYGYTF. CDR3 sequence (DNA): TGTGCCAGCACAGGAACAGCTAACTATGGCTACACCTTC. The full variable domain, rest sourced from reference TRBV2 and TRBJ1-2, is EPEVTQTPSHQVTQMGQEVILRCVPISNHLYFYWYRQILGQKVEFLVSFYNNEISEKSEIFDDQFSVERPDGSNFTLKIRSTKLEDSAMYFCASTGTANYGYTFGSGTRLTVV.

The CDR3 DNA follows: TGCGCCAGCAGTTCCCGACGTGGCAGTAATCCCGGGCACACAGATACGCAGTATTTT. This translates into CASSSRRGSNPGHTDTQYF. This chain links TRBV23-1 with TRBJ2-3, with D unclear. TRBV23-1 is assigned to the ORF class and has an uncertain function. The V end was cut by 5 bases, the J end by 2 bases, with 26 bases between. This CDR3 spans 19 amino acids.

This clonotype occurred many times. The chain combines TRBV4-2 with TRBJ2-1; a weak D match, TRBD2 (5 bases). CDR1 is LGHNA and CDR2 is YNFKEQ in the germline V gene. Trimming cost V 3 bases and J 1 base, with 10 bases left between them. The CDR3 contains 15 residues. CDR3 loop: CASSHERFSYNEQFF. In DNA, the CDR3 is TGTGCCAGCAGCCACGAGCGGTTTTCCTACAATGAGCAGTTCTTC.

The table lists this clonotype with many counts. This chain links TRBV30 with TRBJ2-3, with a tentative D call TRBD2 (5 bases). The CDR3 consists of 11 residues. V was clipped by 4 bases and J by 6 bases, with 8 bases between them. Germline V lookup: CDR1 GTSNPN, CDR2 SVGIG (reference sequence). CDR3 in DNA: TGTGCCTGGACAGAGGGTGATACGCAGTATTTT. Its protein product is CAWTEGDTQYF.

The gene calls are TRBV28 and TRBJ2-3; a weak D match, TRBD2 (6 bases). This CDR3 region has 20 residues. Germline CDR1 MDHEN, CDR2 SYDVKM. The ends were cut back, 1 base at V and 0 bases at J, with 23 bases in the middle. As DNA, the CDR3 is TGTGCCAGCAGTTTATATTCCGGGGGTCTTATATTCCCTAGCACAGATACGCAGTATTTT. The encoded protein is CASSLYSGGLIFPSTDTQYF.

This clonotype has only a few counts. The V gene is TRBV6-5, the J gene TRBJ2-1; 11 nucleotides line up with TRBD2. J gave up 2 bases and V 2 bases, and 2 bases lay outside the gene matches. This CDR3 is 16 amino acids long. Germline V gene lookup returns CDR1 MNHEY and CDR2 SVGAGI. In DNA form, the CDR3 reads TGTGCCAGCAGTTACCCGACTAGCGGGACCTACAATGAGCAGTTCTTC. It codes for CASSYPTSGTYNEQFF.

This clonotype showed up just a few times. The chain uses TRBV13 and TRBJ2-7, with 12 bases identical to TRBD2. Trimming cost V 5 bases and J 5 bases; bases outside gene matches: 10. CDR3 length: 16 residues. Germline CDR1 is PRHDT and CDR2 is FYEKMQ (reference sequence). The chain's CDR3 is CASSAMTSGSTHEQYF. For the CDR3, the DNA is TGTGCCAGCAGCGCCATGACTAGCGGGAGCACCCACGAGCAGTACTTC.

This clonotype showed up many times. The chain employs TRBV4-3 and TRBJ2-1; D is undetermined. Germline loops: CDR1 LGHNA, CDR2 YSLEER. V lost 0 bases and J lost 4, with 13 bases in between. The CDR3 covers 16 residues. The CDR3, as DNA: TGCGCCAGCAGCCAAGATCCGGCGCCAGATTACAATGAGCAGTTCTTC. Its translation: CASSQDPAPDYNEQFF.

This chain connects TRBV11-1 to TRBJ2-3; 8 bases are a match to TRBD2. The V and J ends lost 4 bases and 5 bases, in that order; junction bases with no gene match: 11. The CDR3 length is 16 residues. CDR1 is SGHAT and CDR2 is FQDESV in the germline V gene (reference sequence). The CDR3: CASSSDEGLVLDTQYF. Written as DNA, the CDR3 is TGTGCCAGCAGCTCCGACGAGGGACTAGTGTTAGATACGCAGTATTTT.

J is TRBJ1-1 and V is TRBV11-2; tentative D call: TRBD1 (5 bases). The CDR3 loop spans 13 amino acids. Per the germline V gene, CDR1 is SGHAT and CDR2 is FQNNGV. Trimming pared 1 base from V and 6 bases from J, leaving 9 bases between. The CDR3 region is CASSLGGFAEAFF. The CDR3 DNA follows: TGTGCCAGCAGCTTAGGGGGGTTCGCTGAAGCTTTCTTT.

The J gene is TRBJ1-6, the V gene TRBV5-6; D call uncertain. The CDR3 length is 16 residues. V gave up 3 bases and J gave up 0 bases, with 10 bases separating them. Germline CDR1 is SGHDT and CDR2 is YYEEEE. The CDR3 is CASSSGRSSYNSPLHF. The CDR3 coding sequence is TGTGCCAGCAGCTCGGGCAGGAGCTCCTATAATTCACCCCTCCACTTT. The whole variable domain, filled in from reference TRBV5-6 and TRBJ1-6, reads DAGVTQSPTHLIKTRGQQVTLRCSPKSGHDTVSWYQQALGQGPQFIFQYYEEEERQRGNFPDRFSGHQFPNYSSELNVNALLLGDSALYLCASSSGRSSYNSPLHFGNGTRLTVT.

This clonotype was counted ten times or more. This rearrangement joins TRBV27 to TRBJ2-2; no reliable D call. The CDR3 is 13 amino acids. V was cut by 5 bases and J by 0 bases, with 4 bases left in between. From germline, CDR1 is MNHEY and CDR2 SMNVEV (reference sequence). CDR3 DNA sequence: TGTGCCAGCAGTCCGGCGAACACCGGGGAGCTGTTTTTT. The encoded protein is CASSPANTGELFF.

This clonotype was seen a few times. V is TRBV27 and J is TRBJ2-1; 7 bases match TRBD2. CDR3 size: 12 residues. CDR1 is MNHEY, CDR2 SMNVEV, per germline (reference sequence). V dropped 6 bases and J dropped 8; count of bases not matched to a gene: 4. The CDR3 spells CASSRRGDEQFF. DNA of the CDR3: TGTGCCAGCAGCCGCCGGGGGGATGAGCAGTTCTTC.

This clonotype was seen at least ten times. The V call is TRBV5-1, the J call TRBJ1-1; D is ambiguous. The CDR3 length is 13 residues. Trimming shortened V by 7 bases and J by 0 bases, and 10 bases separated the two germline ends. Looked up from germline, CDR1 is SGHRS and CDR2 is YFSETQ. The CDR3 loop reads CASRREMNTEAFF. The CDR3 region has the DNA TGCGCCAGCCGCCGGGAGATGAACACTGAAGCTTTCTTT.

In its sample, this clonotype was seen many times. The chain uses TRBV20-1 and TRBJ1-1, with D perhaps TRBD1 (5 bases). V dropped 6 bases and J dropped 7 bases, with 9 bases sitting between them. The CDR3 runs to 10 residues. From germline, CDR1 is DFQATT and CDR2 SNEGSKA (reference sequence). CDR3 residues: CSARGLEAFF. The CDR3 DNA reads as TGCAGTGCAAGGGGCCTTGAAGCTTTCTTT.

In this sample, this clonotype turned up many times. V and J are TRBV12-3 or TRBV12-4 and TRBJ2-7, with D possibly matching TRBD2 (5 bases). Trimming shortened V by 5 bases and J by 3 bases, and 8 bases separated the two germline ends. The CDR3 runs to 12 residues. The CDR3 bases are TGTGCCAGCAGTGGAGCGGTCTACGAGCAGTACTTC. Protein sequence: CASSGAVYEQYF.

V gene TRBV28 combines with J gene TRBJ2-7; D might be TRBD1 (6 bases). CDR3 length equals 14 residues. V gave up 5 bases and J gave up 4 bases, with 15 bases separating them. Germline V gene sequence: CDR1 MDHEN, CDR2 SYDVKM. CDR3 residues: CASSPTGLGYEQYF. Here the CDR3 DNA reads TGTGCCAGCAGTCCTACAGGGTTGGGTTACGAGCAGTACTTC.